This entry features one T cell receptor beta chain sequence. The assay was immunoSEQ multiplex PCR, and TCRdb's table has in-frame clones only and misses some. The table records approximately 140,000 clones, around 89% of them present only once. The CDR3 totals 15 residues. V was clipped by 0 bases and J by 8 bases, with 16 bases between them. CDR1 SGHTA and CDR2 FQGNSA come from the germline V gene. This entry is derived from a study of blood T cell repertoires in COVID-19. The chain links TRBV7-2 to TRBJ1-2; D perhaps matches TRBD1 (6 bases). The receptor was isolated from a human donor in a cohort sampled during active COVID-19. Sequenced input: peripheral blood. The CDR3 protein is CASSLAHRAVEGYTF. CDR3 coding DNA: TGTGCCAGCAGCTTAGCTCACAGGGCGGTAGAAGGCTACACCTTC.